The 19 T cell receptor beta chains below come from one sample, sequenced in a study of Ad26.COV2.S vaccination and SARS-CoV-2 variants. Sample treatment: about 20 received Ad26.COV2.S at low or high dose, single or two shots; about five received placebo; per-sample allocation not given. Sample collection was performed on day 63 after the first vaccine or placebo injection. TCRdb's copy holds only in-frame clones and misses some; the assay was immunoSEQ multiplex PCR. The table includes around 270,000 clones, 70% to 90% detected once. Source: peripheral blood, taken in a trial of Ad26.COV2.S vaccine versus placebo. The source is a person between 18 and 59 years old who received the Ad26.COV2.S COVID-19 vaccine or a placebo.

The chain uses TRBV6-5 and TRBJ1-1; TRBD1 is a possible D gene (5 bases). The CDR3 spans 14 residues. Germline V lookup: CDR1 MNHEY, CDR2 SVGAGI. V was clipped by 0 bases and J by 5 bases, with 10 bases between them. The CDR3 coding sequence is TGTGCCAGCAGTTACTCAGGGGCCCGAACTGAAGCTTTCTTT. The encoded protein is CASSYSGARTEAFF.

The chain has TRBV2 and TRBJ2-4; TRBD1 agrees at 10 bases. Trimming cost V 4 bases and J 4 bases; bases outside gene matches: 4. Germline CDR1 and CDR2: SNHLY and FYNNEI. This CDR3 is 15 amino acids long. CDR3 amino acids: CASSGVDRGKNIQYF. The CDR3 DNA reads as TGTGCCAGCAGTGGGGTGGACAGGGGGAAAAACATTCAGTACTTC.

V and J are TRBV4-3 and TRBJ1-6; TRBD1 might be the D (6 bases). V was cut by 1 base and J by 6 bases, with 13 bases left in between. Germline V gives CDR1 LGHNA, CDR2 YSLEER. The CDR3 is 16 residues long. The chain's CDR3 is CASSQVPRGSNSPLHF. The DNA of the CDR3 is TGCGCCAGCAGCCAAGTACCTAGGGGGAGTAATTCACCCCTCCACTTT.

The chain carries TRBV9 and TRBJ2-7, with D possibly called TRBD1 or TRBD2 (5 bases each). Trimming removed 4 bases from V and 4 bases from J, with 15 bases in between. This CDR3 contains 14 residues. Germline V gene lookup returns CDR1 SGDLS and CDR2 YYNGEE. CDR3 region: CASSSGPGGYEQYF. In nucleotides, the CDR3 is TGTGCCAGCAGCTCGGGGCCCGGCGGGTACGAGCAGTACTTC.

This clone turned up a few times. The chain links TRBV18 to TRBJ1-2; TRBD1 agrees at 7 bases. The CDR3 is 15 residues long. V dropped 2 bases and J dropped 7; count of bases not matched to a gene: 10. The germline gives CDR1 KGHSH, CDR2 LQKENI. The CDR3 sequence is CASSPRGEGAGGYTF. CDR3 bases: TGTGCCAGCTCACCAAGGGGAGAGGGGGCTGGTGGCTACACCTTC.

The chain is built from TRBV6-4 and TRBJ1-6; maybe TRBD1 (5 bases). CDR1 is MRHNA and CDR2 is SNTAGT in the germline V gene. This CDR3 spans 14 amino acids. Between the trimmed V and J ends, which lost 2 bases and 7 bases, there was a span of 9 bases. CDR3 protein: CASSDGGSNSPLHF. In nucleotides, the CDR3 is TGTGCCAGCAGTGACGGGGGGAGCAATTCACCCCTCCACTTT.

This chain uses TRBV12-5 with TRBJ2-1; 10 bases match TRBD1. The CDR3 is 16 residues long. After removal of 0 bases from V and 4 bases from J, the junction contained 3 bases not matched to a gene. The germline gives CDR1 LGHNT, CDR2 FRNRAP. Here the CDR3 reads CASGLVGTGAYNEQFF. CDR3 DNA sequence: TGTGCTAGTGGTTTGGTAGGGACAGGGGCGTACAATGAGCAGTTCTTC.

The J gene is TRBJ1-2, the V gene TRBV5-1, with 12 positions matching TRBD1. The germline V gene encodes CDR1 SGHRS and CDR2 YFSETQ. The CDR3 extends over 13 amino acids. V dropped 4 bases and J dropped 8; count of bases not matched to a gene: 3. CDR3 loop: CASSPGQGAGYTF. The CDR3 DNA reads TGCGCCAGCAGCCCGGGACAGGGGGCGGGCTACACCTTC. Drawing the rest from reference TRBV5-1 and TRBJ1-2, the complete variable domain is KAGVTQTPRYLIKTRGQQVTLSCSPISGHRSVSWYQQTPGQGLQFLFEYFSETQRNKGNFPGRFSGRQFSNSRSEMNVSTLELGDSALYLCASSPGQGAGYTFGSGTRLTVV.

By sample share, this clone is medium-sized (0.01 to 0.1%). The chain combines TRBV4-2 with TRBJ1-5; 8 bases map to TRBD1. The CDR3 has 18 amino acids. Unmatched junction bases numbered 20, after V lost 4 bases and J lost 9 bases. Germline V gene data show CDR1 as LGHNA and CDR2 as YNFKEQ. The CDR3 loop is CASSPFRPGQELSGPQHF. The DNA for the CDR3 is TGTGCCAGCAGCCCGTTCCGACCGGGACAGGAGTTATCAGGGCCCCAGCATTTT.

The V gene is TRBV7-2, the J gene TRBJ1-2, with D possibly matching TRBD1 (6 bases). The germline gives CDR1 SGHTA, CDR2 FQGNSA. The CDR3 length is 14 residues. V lost 5 bases and J 5 bases, leaving 15 bases between the germline ends. DNA for the CDR3: TGTGCCAGCAGCCTCCCGGGGGGCAATTATGGCTACACCTTC. Protein product: CASSLPGGNYGYTF.

The V and J genes are TRBV27 and TRBJ1-3, with D perhaps TRBD1 (6 bases). This CDR3 is built from 14 residues. Trimming took 2 bases from V and 4 from J, leaving 9 bases between them. Germline assignment: CDR1 MNHEY and CDR2 SMNVEV (reference sequence). CDR3 region: CASSLRGGGNTIYF. The CDR3 nucleotides are TGTGCCAGCAGTTTACGGGGGGGCGGAAACACCATATATTTT.

This chain connects TRBV24-1 to TRBJ1-2; 12 nucleotides line up with TRBD1. Looked up from germline, CDR1 is KGHDR and CDR2 is SFDVKD. Unmatched junction bases numbered 14, after V lost 4 bases and J lost 9 bases. The CDR3 runs 17 residues. The CDR3 loop is CATSELPTGTGGLCYTF. Here the CDR3 DNA reads TGTGCCACCAGTGAACTGCCGACCGGGACAGGGGGCCTATGCTACACCTTC.

The rearrangement joins TRBV11-2 to TRBJ2-7; TRBD2 matches at 12 bases. The J segment lost 5 bases and the V segment lost 5 bases, leaving 13 bases of the junction unmatched. Germline V gene lookup returns CDR1 SGHAT and CDR2 FQNNGV. The CDR3 runs to 17 residues. CDR3 DNA: TGTGCCAGCAGCCTCCCCCGACTAGCGGGAGTCAGGGACGAGCAGTACGTC. It specifies CASSLPRLAGVRDEQYV.

CDR3 region: CASSFRFGTAALAKNIQYF. The CDR3 DNA is TGTGCCAGCAGCTTCCGGTTCGGGACAGCGGCCCTAGCCAAAAACATTCAGTACTTC. This sequence joins TRBV5-4 and TRBJ2-4; 7 bases agree with TRBD1. The CDR3 is 19 residues long. Trimming took 2 bases from V and 0 from J; bases not matched to a gene: 14. Germline V gives CDR1 SGHNT, CDR2 YYREEE (reference sequence).

The chain uses TRBV5-6 and TRBJ1-1; D ambiguous. Germline CDR1 reads SGHDT; CDR2 reads YYEEEE. The CDR3 covers 13 residues. Trimming removed 1 base at V and 5 bases at J, with 9 bases between. Here the CDR3 DNA reads TGTGCCAGCAGCTTGTCTGCGGGGACTGAAGCTTTCTTT. The encoded protein is CASSLSAGTEAFF.

The rearrangement joins TRBV29-1 to TRBJ2-5; 10 positions match TRBD1. The CDR3 sequence is 12 residues long. The J segment lost 4 bases and the V segment lost 6 bases, leaving 2 bases of the junction unmatched. Looked up from germline, CDR1 is SQVTM and CDR2 is ANQGSEA. CDR3 protein: CSVGTGAETQYF. The CDR3 DNA sequence: TGCAGCGTCGGGACAGGGGCAGAGACCCAGTACTTC.

The J gene is TRBJ1-1, the V gene TRBV7-2; D gene unclear. V lost 5 bases and J 2 bases, leaving 9 bases between the germline ends. CDR1 and CDR2 from the germline V gene are SGHTA and FQGNSA. CDR3 size: 13 residues. CDR3 sequence reads: CASSVRHNTEAFF. Written as DNA, the CDR3 is TGTGCCAGCAGCGTTCGACACAACACTGAAGCTTTCTTT.

The chain uses TRBV21-1 and TRBJ2-7; whether TRBD1, the table's D call, matches the DNA was not checked. TRBV21-1 is an annotated pseudogene. The CDR3 consists of 16 residues. DNA for the CDR3: TGTGCTAGCAGCAGGAGGACAGGGGAGTCTTCCTACGAGCAGTACTTC. The encoded protein is CASSRRTGESSYEQYF.

This rearrangement joins TRBV19 to TRBJ1-1, with D unclear. This CDR3 is 14 amino acids long. Germline CDR1 reads LNHDA; CDR2 reads SQIVND (reference sequence). Trimming left V 3 bases short and J 4 bases short, with 12 bases between. The CDR3 DNA reads as TGTGCCAGTAGTATTGATTTCGCGGGCACTGAAGCTTTCTTT. This sequence encodes CASSIDFAGTEAFF.